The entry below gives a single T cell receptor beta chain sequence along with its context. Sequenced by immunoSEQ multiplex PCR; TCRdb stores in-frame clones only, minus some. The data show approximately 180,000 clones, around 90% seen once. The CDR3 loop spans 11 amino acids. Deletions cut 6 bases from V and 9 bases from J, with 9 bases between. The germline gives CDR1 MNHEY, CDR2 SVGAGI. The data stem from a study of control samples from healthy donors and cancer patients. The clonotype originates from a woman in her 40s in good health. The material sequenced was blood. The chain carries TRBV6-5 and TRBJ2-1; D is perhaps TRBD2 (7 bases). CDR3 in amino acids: CASRRGGEQFF. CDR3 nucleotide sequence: TGTGCCAGCAGAAGGGGGGGTGAGCAGTTCTTC.